Shown below are 21 T cell receptor beta chains from a single sample sequenced in a study of blood T cells in healthy people across ages. Sample-barcoded 5' priming and a J-beta primer mix drove a second PCR of 7 to 11 cycles. One entry per CDR3 protein results from TCRdb running MiXCR on the 5' RACE reads. This sample has some 900,000 distinct CDR3 sequences, with around 48% found just once. The sample comprised blood. Receptors were obtained from a man aged 30-40 years in good health.

This clonotype was found many times. The chain employs TRBV2 and TRBJ1-2; D perhaps matches TRBD1 (5 bases). The CDR3 has 16 residues. Trimming took off 4 bases at V and 4 bases at J, with 19 bases between the two ends. Germline V gene data show CDR1 as SNHLY and CDR2 as FYNNEI. DNA of the CDR3: TGTGCCAGCAGTGCAGAAGGTTCAGGGAATGCCTATGGCTACACCTTC. As protein: CASSAEGSGNAYGYTF.

In its sample, this clonotype was seen a few times. J is TRBJ2-3 and V is TRBV5-1; TRBD1 agrees at 7 bases. Per germline, CDR1 SGHRS and CDR2 YFSETQ. The ends lost 4 bases at V and 4 bases at J; junction bases unmatched: 9. This CDR3 is 15 amino acids long. CDR3 region: CASSLGTTGSDTQYF. In nucleotides, the CDR3 is TGCGCCAGCAGCCTCGGAACGACAGGGTCAGATACGCAGTATTTT.

For the CDR3, the DNA is TGTGCCATCAAGGCGACTGAGAATGAAAAACTGTTTTTT. Its translation: CAIKATENEKLFF. The chain carries TRBV10-3 and TRBJ1-4; unclear D gene. The CDR3 sequence is 13 residues long. V lost 7 bases to trimming and J lost 5 bases, with 11 bases between them. The V gene's germline CDR1 is ENHRY and CDR2 SYGVKD.

This clonotype was seen only a few times. The chain employs TRBV6-5 and TRBJ1-5; 8 bases align to TRBD1. This CDR3 region has 14 residues. The J segment lost 1 base and the V segment lost 8 bases, leaving 4 bases of the junction unmatched. From germline, CDR1 is MNHEY and CDR2 SVGAGI. The CDR3 spells CASSDRASNQPQHF. The CDR3, as DNA: TGTGCCAGCTCGGACAGGGCAAGCAATCAGCCCCAGCATTTT.

The chain is built from TRBV2 and TRBJ2-5, with 9 bases fitting TRBD2. Near its end, the DNA agrees better with TRBJ2-7, so the J call may be wrong. The CDR3 totals 13 residues. From germline, CDR1 is SNHLY and CDR2 FYNNEI. The CDR3, as DNA: TGTGCCAGCAGTGTAGCGGGAGTAGGCGAGCAGTACTTC. This sequence encodes CASSVAGVGEQYF.

The V call is TRBV7-9, the J call TRBJ1-2; D possibly corresponds to TRBD1 (6 bases). The CDR3 consists of 14 residues. Trimming stripped 2 bases from V and 7 bases from J, with 14 bases between. Germline CDR1 reads SEHNR; CDR2 reads FQNEAQ (reference sequence). The CDR3 protein is CASSLYPDSGGYTF. In DNA form, the CDR3 reads TGTGCCAGCAGCTTATACCCGGACAGCGGTGGCTACACCTTC.

This clonotype was counted between two and nine times. The V and J genes are TRBV29-1 and TRBJ2-1; 12 bases agree with TRBD2. There are 14 residues in the CDR3. With 4 bases clipped from V and 2 bases from J, the junction kept 0 bases outside the gene matches. Germline V gene sequence: CDR1 SQVTM, CDR2 ANQGSEA. The chain's CDR3 is CSVGLAGAYNEQFF. The CDR3 DNA follows: TGCAGCGTTGGACTAGCGGGGGCCTACAATGAGCAGTTCTTC.

CDR3 sequence: CASSKADRGQDTGELFF. In nucleotides, the CDR3 is TGTGCCAGCAGTAAGGCGGACAGGGGGCAGGACACCGGGGAGCTGTTTTTT. This rearrangement joins TRBV12-3 or TRBV12-4 to TRBJ2-2; TRBD1 aligns across 11 bases. V was pared by 5 bases and J by 3 bases, with 8 bases of the junction left unmatched. CDR3 length: 17 residues.

The chain recombines TRBV4-1 with TRBJ2-2, with D maybe TRBD1 (6 bases). Looked up from germline, CDR1 is MGHRA and CDR2 is YSYEKL. Trimming shortened V by 5 bases and J by 8 bases, and 21 bases separated the two germline ends. The length of the CDR3 is 16 residues. The CDR3 loop is CASSVRQDFLKGELFF. The CDR3 nucleotides read TGCGCCAGCAGCGTTCGACAGGACTTTTTGAAGGGGGAGCTGTTTTTT.

This chain joins TRBV9 and TRBJ2-5; possibly TRBD1 for D (6 bases). The J call is in doubt because the DNA end fits TRBJ2-4 better. Per the germline V gene, CDR1 is SGDLS and CDR2 is YYNGEE. This CDR3 spans 18 amino acids. CDR3 DNA: TGTGCCAGCAGCGTAGCAATATCGGCTCCGACAGGAGGTAACATTCAGTACTTC. This encodes CASSVAISAPTGGNIQYF.

V gene TRBV2 combines with J gene TRBJ2-2; 10 nucleotides line up with TRBD1. The CDR3 is 16 residues long. In germline, CDR1 is SNHLY, CDR2 FYNNEI. Losses at the gene ends were 7 bases for V and 4 bases for J; bases not matched to a gene: 9. The CDR3 region has the DNA TGTGCCAGCAATCACCCGGGACAGGGGACCACCGGGGAGCTGTTTTTT. Protein: CASNHPGQGTTGELFF.

The chain uses TRBV7-2 and TRBJ2-3; 11 bases match TRBD2. The CDR3 has 16 amino acids. Germline V lookup: CDR1 SGHTA, CDR2 FQGNSA. V trimming: 4 bases; J trimming: 4 bases; junction bases outside the gene matches: 7. The CDR3 bases are TGTGCCAGCAGCTGGGAACTAGCGGGGGCATCAGATACGCAGTATTTT. Protein sequence: CASSWELAGASDTQYF. Combining the CDR3 with reference TRBV7-2 and TRBJ2-3 gives the whole variable domain GAGVSQSPSNKVTEKGKDVELRCDPISGHTALYWYRQSLGQGLEFLIYFQGNSAPDKSGLPSDRFSAERTGGSVSTLTIQRTQQEDSAVYLCASSWELAGASDTQYFGPGTRLTVL.

The chain links TRBV27 to TRBJ2-3; D gene uncertain. The CDR3 consists of 16 residues. CDR1 MNHEY and CDR2 SMNVEV come from the germline V gene (reference sequence). Trimming removed 4 bases from V and 0 bases from J, with 14 bases in between. CDR3 in amino acids: CASSSRLDTSTDTQYF. CDR3 DNA sequence: TGTGCCAGCAGTTCGAGACTTGACACTAGCACAGATACGCAGTATTTT.

This clonotype has more than one count but fewer than ten. The rearrangement links TRBV6-2 or TRBV6-3 to TRBJ2-7; 10 positions match TRBD2. The germline V gene encodes CDR1 MNHEY and CDR2 SVGEGT. This CDR3 is built from 16 residues. V lost 6 bases, J lost 2 bases, and 10 bases stayed unmatched. DNA of the CDR3: TGTGCCAGCAGCCTAACTCCGGGACTAGCGACCTACGAGCAGTACTTC. Translated, it gives CASSLTPGLATYEQYF.

For this clonotype: This may stem from a read error, because a much larger clone lies one nucleotide away. The rearrangement uses TRBV10-3 and TRBJ2-3; D perhaps matches TRBD1 (5 bases). The DNA matches TRBJ1-5 better at its end, which makes the J call doubtful. Looked up from germline, CDR1 is ENHRY and CDR2 is SYGVKD. The CDR3 extends over 15 amino acids. The CDR3 DNA follows: TGTGCCATCCCCGACCGGGACTCCCCCACAGATACGCAGCATTTT. Protein product: CAIPDRDSPTDTQHF.

The chain uses TRBV25-1 and TRBJ2-1, with D possibly TRBD1 on 6 matching bases. The closer fit of TRBJ2-7 to the DNA end suggests the J call may be wrong. CDR3 length equals 14 residues. Germline V gene data show CDR1 as MGHDK and CDR2 as SYGVNS. CDR3 sequence: CASSGDNSYNEQYF. The CDR3 DNA follows: TGTGCCAGCAGTGGGGACAACTCCTACAATGAGCAGTACTTC.

The J gene is TRBJ2-5, the V gene TRBV4-3; TRBD2 aligns across 10 bases. From germline, CDR1 is LGHNA and CDR2 YSLEER. CDR3 length: 17 amino acids. J lost 1 base, V lost 4 bases, and 9 bases had no gene match. The CDR3 DNA reads as TGCGCCAGCAGCCGAGGACTAGCGGTGGCCCTCCAAGAGACCCAGTACTTC. Translating gives CASSRGLAVALQETQYF.

This chain joins TRBV2 and TRBJ2-7, with 7 nucleotides matching TRBD2. Germline CDR1 is SNHLY and CDR2 is FYNNEI. The length of the CDR3 is 12 residues. J lost 7 bases, V lost 2 bases, and 2 bases had no gene match. CDR3 coding DNA: TGTGCCAGCAGTGAATCCGGGAGGGAGCAGTACTTC. As protein: CASSESGREQYF.

The chain uses TRBV20-1 and TRBJ1-6; D ambiguous. The CDR3 runs 12 residues. Germline CDR1 reads DFQATT; CDR2 reads SNEGSKA (reference sequence). The V end lost 7 bases, the J end lost 7 bases, and 11 bases lay between the germline ends. CDR3 in DNA: TGCAGTGTGCAGAGTCTAAATTCACCCCTCCACTTT. Protein product: CSVQSLNSPLHF.

The chain couples TRBV7-4 to TRBJ1-6, with D possibly matching TRBD1 (5 bases). Germline values: CDR1 SGHVT, CDR2 SQSDAQ. This CDR3 comprises 15 residues. V gave up 9 bases and J gave up 10 bases, with 22 bases separating them. CDR3 region: CARAPEGVLGSPLHF. The CDR3 region has the DNA TGTGCCAGAGCACCCGAAGGGGTTTTGGGATCACCCCTCCACTTT.

CDR3 DNA sequence: TGTGCCAGCAGCCAAGATGCCGGGCAGGAGCAGTTCTTC. Translation: CASSQDAGQEQFF. The chain links TRBV4-2 to TRBJ2-1; D call uncertain. Germline V gives CDR1 LGHNA, CDR2 YNFKEQ. Trimming pared 0 bases from V and 10 bases from J, leaving 10 bases between. There are 13 residues in the CDR3.